This T cell receptor (beta chain) was recovered during a study of post-analysis software for immune sequencing data (dated by TCRdb to about 2015). About the investigation overall: Recorded disease courses included relapsing-remitting, secondary progressive and progressive-relapsing multiple sclerosis, with some patients lacking subtype annotation. Patient repertoires were compared against roughly 12 previously published healthy control repertoires from donors aged about 6 to 25 years. A subset of samples was prepared in parallel using single-end sample barcoding, then pooled and co-amplified after Illumina adapter ligation. Study-wide findings and limitations: Direct clustering with F measure showed strong co-clustering of samples prepared in the same batch, prompting a batch-effect correction. Significantly lower normalized Chao1 diversity was found in multiple sclerosis patients than in controls, suggesting substantial peripheral T-cell clonal expansion. The control group was slightly older than the multiple sclerosis patient group.

As for this clonotype: Its recognized antigen is unknown. The input lacks base qualities; no much larger clone sits a single base away.

To demonstrate the VDJtools post-analysis software, the study profiled TCR beta repertoires from the peripheral blood of 13 young patients with multiple sclerosis. Multiple sclerosis patients were children and adolescents aged roughly 6 to 17 years. Library preparation used PCR. Sequenced using an Illumina HiSeq 2500. To reduce PCR and sequencing biases, unique molecular identifiers were built into the TCR beta cDNA libraries. Per 1 to 10 million input T cells, approximately 500,000 cDNA molecules were obtained, such that each molecule approximated one T cell. The patient libraries were prepared and sequenced using the same protocol as the earlier healthy control dataset. Samples belonging to the same batch were prepared together, multiplexed and sequenced on a shared HiSeq lane. The published analysis was carried out like this. Raw barcoded reads were processed with MIGEC, discarding single-read molecular identifier groups before consensus assembly and CDR3 extraction. Clonotype tables were post-analysed with VDJtools, and diversity was normalized by down-sampling all datasets to the smallest sample size. To correct batch-related cross-sample contamination, repertoire overlap clustering matched CDR3 amino acid sequences but not nucleotide sequences. TCRdb's own reprocessing of the public reads used fastp at Q25 and MiXCR and kept productive beta chains. Rows with a matching CDR3 protein are joined into one entry that keeps the most common DNA and genes. TCRdb, not the original authors, processed these V and J calls. The sample yields roughly 670,000 distinct CDR3 sequences; 55% to 60% were counted once. The top ten clonotypes cover approximately 10% of the sample.

The receptor's source is a girl aged 2-10 years with multiple sclerosis. Sequenced material: blood.

At the DNA level, the sequence is TGTGCCAGCAGCGTAACGGCGGGAGGAACGTACAATGAGCAGTTCTTC. This sequence encodes CASSVTAGGTYNEQFF. This chain is built from TRBV2 and TRBJ2-1, with 8 middle bases fitting TRBD2. Germline trimming: 6 bases from V, 4 bases from J; junction bases outside gene matches: 11. CDR1 and CDR2 were assigned from the germline V gene as SNHLY and FYNNEI. The CDR3 sequence holds 16 residues, the cysteine and phenylalanine included. Solely the CDR3 DNA is kept, with 48 bases framed from the first base.